The entry below describes one TCR beta chain. The antigen remains unidentified. The sample comes from a study of cytomegalovirus exposure and HLA in healthy donors. Study-level findings and limits: Across all donors, roughly uniform sequencing depth was an assumption of the presence/absence analyses. The study had only CMV serostatus as immune exposure information. With high specificity and sensitivity, the classifier reportedly diagnosed cytomegalovirus status. Later analysis identified a missense DCLRE1C variant that was linked to TCR beta V- and J-gene trimming.

Primers: 60 Vbeta forward and 13 Jbeta reverse. Some clones are missing from TCRdb's copy, which holds only in-frame ones; the method was immunoSEQ multiplex PCR. The sample holds about 110,000 clones, 82% seen once. Germline CDR1 is MDHEN and CDR2 is SYDVKM. Trimming removed 8 bases from V and 6 bases from J; junction bases left unmatched: 8. The CDR3 sequence is 13 residues long. J is TRBJ1-2 and V is TRBV28, with 8 bases aligning to TRBD1. Sequencing was done on a sample of PBMCs. This sequence originates from a man younger than 40 in good health and CMV-seropositive. This chain's CDR3 is CASARQGTHGYTF. In DNA, the CDR3 is TGTGCCAGCGCCAGACAGGGGACGCATGGCTACACCTTC.